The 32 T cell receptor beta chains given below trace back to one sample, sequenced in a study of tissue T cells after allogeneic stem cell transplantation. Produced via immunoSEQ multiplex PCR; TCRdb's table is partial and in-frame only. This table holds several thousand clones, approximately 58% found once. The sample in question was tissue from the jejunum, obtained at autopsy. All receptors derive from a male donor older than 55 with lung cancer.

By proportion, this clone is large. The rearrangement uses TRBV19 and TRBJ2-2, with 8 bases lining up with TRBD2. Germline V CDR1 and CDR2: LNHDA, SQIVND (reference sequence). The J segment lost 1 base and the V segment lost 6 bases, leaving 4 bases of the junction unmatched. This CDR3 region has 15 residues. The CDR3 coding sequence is TGTGCCAGTAGGCGGGAGGCAAAGAACACCGGGGAGCTGTTTTTT. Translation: CASRREAKNTGELFF.

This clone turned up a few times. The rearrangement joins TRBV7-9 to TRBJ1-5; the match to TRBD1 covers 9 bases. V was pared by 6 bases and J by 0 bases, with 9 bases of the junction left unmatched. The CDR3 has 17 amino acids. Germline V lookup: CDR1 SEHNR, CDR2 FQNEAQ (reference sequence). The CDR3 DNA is TGTGCCAGCAGTCATGCGGGGACAGGGTATAGCAATCAGCCCCAGCATTTT. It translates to CASSHAGTGYSNQPQHF.

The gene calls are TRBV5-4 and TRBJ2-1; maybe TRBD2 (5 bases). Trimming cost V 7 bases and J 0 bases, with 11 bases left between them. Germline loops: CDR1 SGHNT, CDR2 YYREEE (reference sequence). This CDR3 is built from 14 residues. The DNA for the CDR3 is TGTGCCAGCTCCACCGGGAACTCCTACAATGAGCAGTTCTTC. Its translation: CASSTGNSYNEQFF.

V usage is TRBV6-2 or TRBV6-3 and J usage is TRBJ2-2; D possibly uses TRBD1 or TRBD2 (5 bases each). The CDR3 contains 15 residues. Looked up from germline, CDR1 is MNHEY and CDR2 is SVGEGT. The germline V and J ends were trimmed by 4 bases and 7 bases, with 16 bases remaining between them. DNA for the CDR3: TGTGCCAGCAGTTCGGGACGGGGTTTTGGCGGGGAGCTGTTTTTT. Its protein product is CASSSGRGFGGELFF.

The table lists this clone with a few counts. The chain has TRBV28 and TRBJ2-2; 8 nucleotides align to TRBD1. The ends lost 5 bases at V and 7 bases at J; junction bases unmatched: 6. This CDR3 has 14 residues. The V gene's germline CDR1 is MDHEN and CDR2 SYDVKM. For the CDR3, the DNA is TGTGCCAGCAGTCCTGACAGGGGTGGCGGGGAGCTGTTTTTT. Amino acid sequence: CASSPDRGGGELFF.

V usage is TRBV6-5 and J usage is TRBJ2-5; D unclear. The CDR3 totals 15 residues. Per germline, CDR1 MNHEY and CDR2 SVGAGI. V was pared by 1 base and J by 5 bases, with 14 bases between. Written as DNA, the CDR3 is TGTGCCAGCAGTTACTTTGCAGTCACGGCGGAGACCCAGTACTTC. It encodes CASSYFAVTAETQYF.

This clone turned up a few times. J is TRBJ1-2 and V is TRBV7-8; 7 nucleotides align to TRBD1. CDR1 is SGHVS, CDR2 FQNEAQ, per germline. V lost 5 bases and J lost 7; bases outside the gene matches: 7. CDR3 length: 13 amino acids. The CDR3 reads CASSQGGGVGYTF. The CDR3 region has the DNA TGTGCCAGCAGCCAGGGGGGAGGGGTTGGCTACACCTTC.

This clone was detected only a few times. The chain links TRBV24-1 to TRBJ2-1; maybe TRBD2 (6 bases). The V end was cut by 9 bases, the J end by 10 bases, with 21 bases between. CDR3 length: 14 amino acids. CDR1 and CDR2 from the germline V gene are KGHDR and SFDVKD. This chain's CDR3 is CATGSGLGGLEQFF. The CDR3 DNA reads TGTGCCACCGGGTCGGGACTTGGCGGCCTCGAGCAGTTCTTC.

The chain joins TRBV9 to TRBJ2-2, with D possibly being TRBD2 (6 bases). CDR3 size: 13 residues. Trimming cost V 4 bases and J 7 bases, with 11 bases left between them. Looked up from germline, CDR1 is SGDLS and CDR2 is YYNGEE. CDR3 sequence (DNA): TGTGCCAGCAGCATGACTAGTCGCGGGGAGCTGTTTTTT. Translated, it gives CASSMTSRGELFF. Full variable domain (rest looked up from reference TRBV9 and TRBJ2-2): DSGVTQTPKHLITATGQRVTLRCSPRSGDLSVYWYQQSLDQGLQFLIQYYNGEERAKGNILERFSAQQFPDLHSELNLSSLELGDSALYFCASSMTSRGELFFGEGSRLTVL.

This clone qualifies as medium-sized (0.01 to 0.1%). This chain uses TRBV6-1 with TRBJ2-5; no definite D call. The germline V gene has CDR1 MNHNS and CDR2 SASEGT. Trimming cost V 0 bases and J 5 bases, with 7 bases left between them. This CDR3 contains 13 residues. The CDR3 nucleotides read TGTGCCAGCAGTGAAGCCTGGGCGGAGACCCAGTACTTC. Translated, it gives CASSEAWAETQYF.

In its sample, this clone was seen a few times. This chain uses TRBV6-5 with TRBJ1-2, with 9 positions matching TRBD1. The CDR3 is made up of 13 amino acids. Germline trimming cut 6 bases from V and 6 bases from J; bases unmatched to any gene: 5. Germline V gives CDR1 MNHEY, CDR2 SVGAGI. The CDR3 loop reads CASRLDRGHGYTF. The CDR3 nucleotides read TGTGCCAGCAGATTGGACAGGGGTCATGGCTACACCTTC.

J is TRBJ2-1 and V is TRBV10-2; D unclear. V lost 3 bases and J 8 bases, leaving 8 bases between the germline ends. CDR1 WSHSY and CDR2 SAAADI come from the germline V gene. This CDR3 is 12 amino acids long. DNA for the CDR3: TGCGCCAGCAGTGATGAAGGGTATGAGCAGTTCTTC. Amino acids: CASSDEGYEQFF.

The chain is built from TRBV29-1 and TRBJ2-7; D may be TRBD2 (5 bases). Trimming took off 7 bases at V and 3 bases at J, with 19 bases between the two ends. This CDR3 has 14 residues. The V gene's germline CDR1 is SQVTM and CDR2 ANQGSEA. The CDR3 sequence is CSAKEGVRSYEQYF. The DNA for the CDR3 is TGCAGCGCCAAAGAGGGTGTCAGGAGCTACGAGCAGTACTTC.

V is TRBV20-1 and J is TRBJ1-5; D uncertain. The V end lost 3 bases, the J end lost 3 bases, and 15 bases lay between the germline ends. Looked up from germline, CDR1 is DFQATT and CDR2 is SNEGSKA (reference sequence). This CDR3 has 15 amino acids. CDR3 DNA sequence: TGCAGTGCTAGTGCAGCCTCCTACTTCAATCAGCCCCAGCATTTT. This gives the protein CSASAASYFNQPQHF.

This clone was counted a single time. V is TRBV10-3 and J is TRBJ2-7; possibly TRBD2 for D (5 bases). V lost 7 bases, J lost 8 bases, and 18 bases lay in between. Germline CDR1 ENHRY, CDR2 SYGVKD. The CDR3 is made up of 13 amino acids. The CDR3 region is CAIKEGDDLKQYF. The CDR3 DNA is TGTGCCATCAAAGAGGGCGACGACCTCAAGCAGTACTTC.

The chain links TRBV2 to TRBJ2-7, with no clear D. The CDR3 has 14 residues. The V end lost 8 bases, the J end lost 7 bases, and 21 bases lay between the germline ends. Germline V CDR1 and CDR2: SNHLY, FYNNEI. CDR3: CASRPASFSGEQYF. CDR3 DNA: TGTGCCAGCCGCCCGGCCTCCTTCTCGGGTGAGCAGTACTTC.

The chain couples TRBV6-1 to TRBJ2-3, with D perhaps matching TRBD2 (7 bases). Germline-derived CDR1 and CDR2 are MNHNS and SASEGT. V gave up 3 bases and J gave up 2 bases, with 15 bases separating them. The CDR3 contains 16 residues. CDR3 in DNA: TGTGCCAGCAGTGACGAACGGGGGGCCATCACAGATACGCAGTATTTT. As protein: CASSDERGAITDTQYF.

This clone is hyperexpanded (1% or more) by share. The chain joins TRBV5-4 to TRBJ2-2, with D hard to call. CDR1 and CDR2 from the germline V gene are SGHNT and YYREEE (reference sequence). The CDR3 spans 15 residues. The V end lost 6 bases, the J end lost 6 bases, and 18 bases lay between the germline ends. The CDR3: CASTVNPKYPGELFF. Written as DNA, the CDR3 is TGTGCCAGCACCGTCAACCCTAAATATCCCGGGGAGCTGTTTTTT.

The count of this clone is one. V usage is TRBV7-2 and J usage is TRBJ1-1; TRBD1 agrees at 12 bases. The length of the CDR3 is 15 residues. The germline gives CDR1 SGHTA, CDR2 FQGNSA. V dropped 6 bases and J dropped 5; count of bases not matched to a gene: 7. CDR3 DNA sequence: TGTGCCAGCAGGAGGGACAGGGGGCGGGAAACTGAAGCTTTCTTT. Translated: CASRRDRGRETEAFF.

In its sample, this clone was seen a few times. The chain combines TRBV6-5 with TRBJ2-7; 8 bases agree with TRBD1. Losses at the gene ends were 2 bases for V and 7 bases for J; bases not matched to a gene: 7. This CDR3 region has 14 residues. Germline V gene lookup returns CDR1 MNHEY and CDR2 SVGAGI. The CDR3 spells CASSYRDRTGEQYF. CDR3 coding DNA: TGTGCCAGCAGTTACCGGGACAGGACGGGAGAGCAGTACTTC.

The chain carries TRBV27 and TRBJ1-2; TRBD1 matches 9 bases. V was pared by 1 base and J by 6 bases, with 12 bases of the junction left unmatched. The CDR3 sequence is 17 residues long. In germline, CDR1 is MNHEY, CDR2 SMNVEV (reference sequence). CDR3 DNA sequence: TGTGCCAGCAGTTTATTCTGGACAGGGGCTCATGGGGATGGCTACACCTTC. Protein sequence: CASSLFWTGAHGDGYTF.

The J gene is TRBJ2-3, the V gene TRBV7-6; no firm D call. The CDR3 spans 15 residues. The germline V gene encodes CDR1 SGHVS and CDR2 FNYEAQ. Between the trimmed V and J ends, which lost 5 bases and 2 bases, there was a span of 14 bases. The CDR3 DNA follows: TGTGCCAGCAGCCCCCTAGGTGTGTCCACAGATACGCAGTATTTT. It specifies CASSPLGVSTDTQYF.

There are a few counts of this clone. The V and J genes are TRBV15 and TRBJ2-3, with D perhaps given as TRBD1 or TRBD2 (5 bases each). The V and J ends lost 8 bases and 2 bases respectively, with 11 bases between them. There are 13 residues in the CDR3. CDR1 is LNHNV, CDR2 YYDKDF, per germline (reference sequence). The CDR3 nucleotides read TGTGCCACCTCTCCTGGGACCACAGATACGCAGTATTTT. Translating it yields CATSPGTTDTQYF. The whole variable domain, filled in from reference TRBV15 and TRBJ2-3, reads DAMVIQNPRYQVTQFGKPVTLSCSQTLNHNVMYWYQQKSSQAPKLLFHYYDKDFNNEADTPDNFQSRRPNTSFCFLDIRSPGLGDTAMYLCATSPGTTDTQYFGPGTRLTVL.

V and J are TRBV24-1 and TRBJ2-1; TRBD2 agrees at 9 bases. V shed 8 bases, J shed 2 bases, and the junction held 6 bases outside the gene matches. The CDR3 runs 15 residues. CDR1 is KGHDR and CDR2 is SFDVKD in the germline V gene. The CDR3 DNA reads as TGTGCCACCATCCTCCTAGCGGGACCCTACAATGAGCAGTTCTTC. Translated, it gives CATILLAGPYNEQFF.

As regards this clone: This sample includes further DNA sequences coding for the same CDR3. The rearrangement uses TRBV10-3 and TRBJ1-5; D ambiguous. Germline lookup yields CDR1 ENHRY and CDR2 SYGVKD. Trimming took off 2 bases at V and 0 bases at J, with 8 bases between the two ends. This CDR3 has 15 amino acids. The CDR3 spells CAISEGRNSNQPQHF. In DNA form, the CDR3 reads TGTGCCATCAGTGAGGGTCGGAATAGCAATCAGCCCCAGCATTTT.

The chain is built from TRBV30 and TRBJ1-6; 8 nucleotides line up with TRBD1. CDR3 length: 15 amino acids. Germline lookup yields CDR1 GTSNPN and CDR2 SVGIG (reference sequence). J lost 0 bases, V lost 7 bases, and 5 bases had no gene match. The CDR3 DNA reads TGTGCCTCCCGGACAGGGAGCTCCTATAATTCACCCCTCCACTTT. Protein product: CASRTGSSYNSPLHF.

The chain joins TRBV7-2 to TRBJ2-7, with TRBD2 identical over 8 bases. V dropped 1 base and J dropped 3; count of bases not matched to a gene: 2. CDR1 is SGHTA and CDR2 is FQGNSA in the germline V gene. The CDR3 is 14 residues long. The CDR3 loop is CASSLGAGGYEQYF. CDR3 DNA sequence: TGTGCCAGCAGCTTAGGGGCGGGGGGCTACGAGCAGTACTTC.

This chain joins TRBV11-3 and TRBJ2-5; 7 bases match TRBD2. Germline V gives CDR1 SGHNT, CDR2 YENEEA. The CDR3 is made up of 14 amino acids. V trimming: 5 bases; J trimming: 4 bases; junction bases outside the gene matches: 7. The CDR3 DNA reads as TGTGCCAGCAGCCCCGGACTAGTCACAGAGACCCAGTACTTC. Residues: CASSPGLVTETQYF.

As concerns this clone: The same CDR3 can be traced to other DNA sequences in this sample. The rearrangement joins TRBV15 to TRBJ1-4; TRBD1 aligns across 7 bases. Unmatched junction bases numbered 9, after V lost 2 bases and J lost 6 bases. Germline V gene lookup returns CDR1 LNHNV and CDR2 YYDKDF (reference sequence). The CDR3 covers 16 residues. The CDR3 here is CATSRTLDRLDEKLFF. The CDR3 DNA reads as TGTGCCACCAGCAGAACACTGGACAGGTTGGATGAAAAACTGTTTTTT.

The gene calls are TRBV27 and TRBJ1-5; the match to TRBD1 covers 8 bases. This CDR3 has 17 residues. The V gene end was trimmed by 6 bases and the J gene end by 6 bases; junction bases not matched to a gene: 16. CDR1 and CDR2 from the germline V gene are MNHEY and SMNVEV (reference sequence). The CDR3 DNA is TGTGCCAGCAGCCCAGGACAGGGTAAGTCCTGGACTCAGCCCCAGCATTTT. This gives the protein CASSPGQGKSWTQPQHF.

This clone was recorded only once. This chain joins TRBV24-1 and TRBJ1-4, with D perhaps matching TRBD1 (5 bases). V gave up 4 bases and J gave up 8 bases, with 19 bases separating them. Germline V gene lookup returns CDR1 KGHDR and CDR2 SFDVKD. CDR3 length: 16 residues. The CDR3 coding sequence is TGTGCCACCAGTGACCCTAAGGGACGGGACCGCGAAAAACTGTTTTTT. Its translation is CATSDPKGRDREKLFF.

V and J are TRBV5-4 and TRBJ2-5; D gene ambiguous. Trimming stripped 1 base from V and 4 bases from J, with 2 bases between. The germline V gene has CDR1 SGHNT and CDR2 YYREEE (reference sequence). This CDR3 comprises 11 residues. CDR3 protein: CASSLTETQYF. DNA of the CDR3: TGTGCCAGCAGCTTGACAGAGACCCAGTACTTC. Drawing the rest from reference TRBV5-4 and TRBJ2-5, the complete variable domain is ETGVTQSPTHLIKTRGQQVTLRCSSQSGHNTVSWYQQALGQGPQFIFQYYREEENGRGNFPPRFSGLQFPNYSSELNVNALELDDSALYLCASSLTETQYFGPGTRLLVL.